The 4 T cell receptor beta chains below all came from one sample that was sequenced in a study of CD8 T cells in ankylosing spondylitis. TCRdb processed the 5' RACE reads anew with MiXCR; each CDR3 protein has one entry. The sample records around 330,000 distinct CDR3 sequences, roughly 10% being singletons. The sample comprised blood, either unsorted or a sorted T cell fraction (not recorded which). The receptor source for this set is a female donor with ankylosing spondylitis or in good health (not recorded which).

Regarding this clonotype: This could be a read error, since a much larger clone is one nucleotide away. The chain is built from TRBV20-1 and TRBJ1-1; D is uncertain. The germline V and J ends were trimmed by 2 bases and 3 bases, with 13 bases remaining between them. Per germline, CDR1 DFQATT and CDR2 SNEGSKA (reference sequence). The CDR3 has 14 residues. The CDR3 nucleotides read TGCAGTGCTAGACCCGTGTACGGCTACACTGAAGCTTTCTTT. Its protein product is CSARPVYGYTEAFF.

This clonotype was seen ten or more times. The rearrangement joins TRBV29-1 to TRBJ1-1; D gene uncertain. Per the germline V gene, CDR1 is SQVTM and CDR2 is ANQGSEA. The germline V and J ends were trimmed by 4 bases and 3 bases, with 12 bases remaining between them. The CDR3 is made up of 13 amino acids. The CDR3 is CSVVGRPDTEAFF. The CDR3 nucleotides are TGCAGCGTTGTCGGCCGGCCCGACACTGAAGCTTTCTTT.

Many counts were recorded for this clonotype. V and J are TRBV7-2 and TRBJ1-1; D remains ambiguous. The CDR3 has 14 amino acids. Germline V lookup: CDR1 SGHTA, CDR2 FQGNSA. Trimming took off 1 base at V and 0 bases at J, with 6 bases between the two ends. CDR3 nucleotide sequence: TGTGCCAGCAGCTTAGGGCTTATGAACACTGAAGCTTTCTTT. It encodes CASSLGLMNTEAFF.

At least ten counts were recorded for this clonotype. The chain uses TRBV20-1 and TRBJ2-1; 7 positions agree with TRBD2. The CDR3 runs to 15 residues. CDR1 and CDR2 from the germline V gene are DFQATT and SNEGSKA (reference sequence). Germline trimming cut 3 bases from V and 6 bases from J; bases unmatched to any gene: 11. CDR3 loop: CSASRMAGVGNEQFF. Written as DNA, the CDR3 is TGCAGTGCTAGTCGGATGGCGGGAGTGGGCAATGAGCAGTTCTTC.